This T cell receptor (beta chain) was documented in a study of blood T cell repertoires in COVID-19 (dated by TCRdb to 2020 to 2021). General notes on the study: Samples from collaborators originated in the United States, Italy and Spain and spanned both the acute and convalescent phases of COVID-19. The material from the prospective study consisted of cDNA or gDNA derived from T cells, B-cell-depleted T cells, or PBMCs. Subjects who had been exposed to COVID-19, were actively infected with it, or had recovered from it provided the deeply sampled blood TCRbeta repertoires that made up the dataset. The repertoires were released in a freely available public database intended as a resource for research on the immune response to SARS-CoV-2. The samples were drawn from the first 160 participants of the ongoing ImmuneRACE study and from 1,254 subjects provided by 6 global collaborators. Nearly every sample came with metadata listing a de-identified subject ID, COVID-19 status, age in years and sex. Where available, HLA class I and class II types were taken from metadata supplied by the sample provider and were not determined by assay-based typing.

Each collaborating institution followed its own protocols to collect whole blood in K2EDTA tubes. For TCRbeta analysis, collaborator samples were shipped as frozen whole blood, as isolated PBMCs, or as DNA extracted from either sample type. TCRbeta CDR3 regions were amplified from genomic DNA by means of the immunoSEQ Assay, a bias-controlled multiplex PCR. In the paper's pipeline: Within the assay, amplification of reference gene primers was used to estimate how many nucleated cells each sample contained. To quantify the absolute abundance of each unique TCRbeta CDR3 rearrangement, sequence reads were collapsed and filtered. Productive Simpson clonality was computed per sample as the square root of Simpson's diversity index over productive rearrangements. In TCRdb, the immuneACCESS table is reduced to in-frame sequences with V and J assigned. These tables do not hold every clone; where another copy was compared, an unresolved V gene accounts for under half, and the others remain unexplained. The D gene and trimming were derived from the DNA, and the V and J assignments and clone size from that table. In this sample the table shows just over 80,000 clones, roughly 76% of which occur a single time. The top ten constitute around 21% of the sample.

About this clone itself: Its binding antigen is unknown. The record has no base qualities; no much larger clone is one base away.

General conclusions and limits of the study: Clinical and demographic metadata were provided uncurated, with the amount varying by source and participant.

CDR1 is given as SGHTA and CDR2 as FQGNSA, both from the germline V gene. The CDR3 measures 14 amino acids from cysteine to phenylalanine. Only the CDR3 portion is preserved as DNA: 42 bases, with reading frame beginning at the first base. The junction carries 15 bases between V and J, which are trimmed by 8 bases and 7 bases respectively. This sequence was found in a woman at least 80 years old with active or convalescent COVID-19. Material for sequencing was peripheral blood. The sequence links TRBV7-2 to TRBJ1-6, with no reliable assignment of the D segment. CDR3 loop: CASSHRGNNSPLHF. The sequenced DNA is TGTGCCAGCTCCCACCGGGGTAACAATTCACCCCTCCACTTT. Where the CDR3 stops, the reference TRBV7-2 and TRBJ1-6 genes take over; the full variable domain is GAGVSQSPSNKVTEKGKDVELRCDPISGHTALYWYRQSLGQGLEFLIYFQGNSAPDKSGLPSDRFSAERTGGSVSTLTIQRTQQEDSAVYLCASSHRGNNSPLHFGNGTRLTVT.